This record covers a single TCR beta chain. The record originates from a study of identical twins. The germline gives CDR1 SGDLS, CDR2 YYNGEE. V lost 3 bases and J lost 2; bases outside the gene matches: 9. This CDR3 is built from 16 residues. cDNA molecules carried unique molecular identifiers, and template switching added a universal primer site. TCRdb fed the 5' RACE reads into MiXCR, producing one record per CDR3 protein. The repertoire holds 690,000 or so distinct CDR3 sequences, with 8.6% as singletons. The sample was also linked to a second study, of yellow fever vaccine responses in identical twins.

The source is a woman aged 18-35 years in good health. The sequenced sample was PBMCs. The chain couples TRBV9 to TRBJ2-7; TRBD1 matches at 9 bases. The CDR3 sequence is CASSAGPGTGTYEQYF. The DNA for the CDR3 is TGTGCCAGCAGCGCCGGGCCCGGGACAGGGACCTACGAGCAGTACTTC.